Each of the 6 T cell receptor beta chains below was sequenced from the same sample in a study of blood T cell repertoires in COVID-19. Using immunoSEQ multiplex PCR, the repertoire was profiled, and TCRdb retains in-frame clones only, with some absent. Of about 130,000 clones listed, approximately 89% are singletons. Sequencing was performed on peripheral blood. Receptors originate from a woman in her 70s with COVID-19, enrolled during active disease.

V usage is TRBV12-3 or TRBV12-4 and J usage is TRBJ1-1; D might be TRBD1 (6 bases). There are 13 residues in the CDR3. V was pared by 11 bases and J by 7 bases, with 20 bases between. The CDR3 sequence is CAGSTGPGGEAFF. DNA of the CDR3: TGTGCCGGTAGCACAGGGCCGGGGGGTGAAGCTTTCTTT.

The rearrangement joins TRBV7-9 to TRBJ2-7; a weak D match, TRBD2 (7 bases). The germline gives CDR1 SEHNR, CDR2 FQNEAQ (reference sequence). The CDR3 length is 14 residues. V lost 7 bases and J lost 2, with 15 bases in between. This chain's CDR3 is CASTPGGQTYEQYF. DNA for the CDR3: TGTGCCAGCACACCGGGGGGACAAACCTACGAGCAGTACTTC.

The gene calls are TRBV5-6 and TRBJ1-2; D is unclear. V lost 1 base and J 0 bases, leaving 10 bases between the germline ends. The CDR3 has 15 residues. Germline V CDR1 and CDR2: SGHDT, YYEEEE. This chain's CDR3 is CASSLSVRTNYGYTF. The CDR3 nucleotides read TGTGCCAGCAGCTTGAGCGTCAGAACTAACTATGGCTACACCTTC.

The chain joins TRBV12-3 or TRBV12-4 to TRBJ1-5; D remains ambiguous. CDR3 length: 13 amino acids. The V gene lost 5 bases and the J gene lost 5 bases, with 10 bases spanning the gap. The chain's CDR3 is CASSMRWDQPQHF. CDR3 in DNA: TGTGCCAGCAGTATGCGGTGGGATCAGCCCCAGCATTTT.

The V call is TRBV5-1, the J call TRBJ1-1; D is possibly TRBD1 (5 bases). The CDR3 contains 16 residues. CDR1 and CDR2 (germline): SGHRS, YFSETQ. The V end was cut by 0 bases, the J end by 5 bases, with 17 bases between. The CDR3, as DNA: TGCGCCAGCAGCTTGGCCGGTGGGGGGATGGGGACTGAAGCTTTCTTT. It specifies CASSLAGGGMGTEAFF.

CDR3 DNA: TGCGCCAGCAGCTTACGAGTTAATGCAGGGACCCAGTACTTC. Translating gives CASSLRVNAGTQYF. The V gene is TRBV5-1, the J gene TRBJ2-5; no clear D. The V end was cut by 2 bases, the J end by 7 bases, with 15 bases between. Germline CDR1 and CDR2: SGHRS and YFSETQ. CDR3 length equals 14 residues.